This TCR beta chain was obtained from a study of cytomegalovirus exposure and HLA in healthy donors. Overall study context: In an early release, HLA-typed donors contributed some 80 million unique TCR sequences.

Trimming removed 5 bases from V and 8 bases from J, with 10 bases in between. CDR1 and CDR2 (germline): SGHAT, FQNNGV. There are 13 residues in the CDR3. With 60 Vbeta and 13 Jbeta primers, the PCR was carried out. The table came from immunoSEQ multiplex PCR; TCRdb's copy has only in-frame clones and leaves some out. The sample carries 140,000 to 150,000 clones, about 82% recorded once. Study outcomes and limitations: Several of the most significant clusters appeared, in a later analysis, to be linked to common viral pathogens.

Comment on this clone: What it binds is not known.

The receptor comes from a male donor in good health and CMV-seronegative. Material: PBMCs. V gene TRBV11-2 combines with J gene TRBJ1-6; possible D gene TRBD1, 6 bases. The CDR3 DNA reads TGTGCCAGCAGCGCCTACAGGGATTCACCCCTCCACTTT. Protein sequence: CASSAYRDSPLHF.